The 30 T cell receptor beta chains reported below all come from one sample, sequenced in a study of blood T cell repertoires in COVID-19. The method was immunoSEQ multiplex PCR; TCRdb's version includes in-frame clones alone and lacks a portion of them. The table records approximately 180,000 clones, about 91% of them present only once. Sequenced: PBMCs or T cells enriched from blood (not recorded which). Every receptor here comes from a woman aged 40 to 49 with acute COVID-19.

The rearrangement uses TRBV5-6 and TRBJ1-1, with D possibly being TRBD1 (5 bases). V lost 1 base and J lost 6, with 16 bases in between. CDR1 and CDR2 (germline): SGHDT, YYEEEE. CDR3 length: 15 residues. The DNA of the CDR3 is TGTGCCAGCAGCTTGAGCGGGGGAGGTGCCCCTGAAGCTTTCTTT. Its translation is CASSLSGGGAPEAFF. The full variable domain, in which reference TRBV5-6 and TRBJ1-1 provide the parts outside the CDR3, is DAGVTQSPTHLIKTRGQQVTLRCSPKSGHDTVSWYQQALGQGPQFIFQYYEEEERQRGNFPDRFSGHQFPNYSSELNVNALLLGDSALYLCASSLSGGGAPEAFFGQGTRLTVV.

This sequence joins TRBV19 and TRBJ2-7; D gene uncertain. V was clipped by 5 bases and J by 1 base, with 12 bases between them. Germline CDR1 and CDR2: LNHDA and SQIVND (reference sequence). This CDR3 region has 14 residues. CDR3: CASSSLGPSYEQYF. CDR3 sequence (DNA): TGTGCCAGTAGTTCGCTAGGTCCATCCTACGAGCAGTACTTC.

The genes are TRBV7-8 and TRBJ2-2; 9 bases fit TRBD1. The germline V gene has CDR1 SGHVS and CDR2 FQNEAQ. V lost 1 base, J lost 5 bases, and 2 bases stayed unmatched. The CDR3 length is 15 residues. Here the CDR3 reads CASSLVDRGTGELFF. In DNA form, the CDR3 reads TGTGCCAGCAGCTTAGTCGACAGGGGGACCGGGGAGCTGTTTTTT.

This chain links TRBV28 with TRBJ1-6; D uncertain. Germline values: CDR1 MDHEN, CDR2 SYDVKM. Trimming took off 3 bases at V and 8 bases at J, with 17 bases between the two ends. The CDR3 spans 16 residues. Here the CDR3 DNA reads TGTGCCAGCAGTTTCGCTTTTCGGGGATGGGATTCACCCCTCCACTTT. Translated: CASSFAFRGWDSPLHF.

The chain combines TRBV5-4 with TRBJ1-1; the D gene is possibly TRBD1 (5 bases). The germline V gene has CDR1 SGHNT and CDR2 YYREEE (reference sequence). There are 15 residues in the CDR3. V dropped 0 bases and J dropped 1 base, with 10 bases sitting between them. The CDR3 loop reads CASSLAGDTNTEAFF. The CDR3 nucleotides are TGTGCCAGCAGCTTGGCGGGGGATACGAACACTGAAGCTTTCTTT.

V gene TRBV13 combines with J gene TRBJ2-1, with 13 bases identical to TRBD2. J was trimmed by 5 bases and V by 3 bases; bases with no gene match: 4. The germline V gene has CDR1 PRHDT and CDR2 FYEKMQ (reference sequence). The CDR3 length is 16 residues. This chain's CDR3 is CASSLGLAGFNNEQFF. As DNA, the CDR3 is TGTGCCAGCAGCTTGGGACTAGCGGGGTTCAACAATGAGCAGTTCTTC.

The chain uses TRBV13 and TRBJ2-7; D perhaps matches TRBD2 (6 bases). CDR3 size: 16 residues. V was trimmed by 0 bases and J by 2 bases, leaving 14 bases between them. CDR1 is PRHDT, CDR2 FYEKMQ, per germline (reference sequence). For the CDR3, the DNA is TGTGCCAGCAGCTTAGGGACCACCCGGAGGGCCTACGAGCAGTACTTC. It encodes CASSLGTTRRAYEQYF.

The chain employs TRBV11-2 and TRBJ2-5; D gene ambiguous. V lost 3 bases to trimming and J lost 2 bases, with 10 bases between them. The germline V gene encodes CDR1 SGHAT and CDR2 FQNNGV. This CDR3 region has 14 residues. The CDR3 region is CASSLRGPQETQYF. Here the CDR3 DNA reads TGTGCCAGCAGCTTGCGTGGGCCGCAAGAGACCCAGTACTTC.

This rearrangement joins TRBV2 to TRBJ2-6; 7 bases agree with TRBD1. CDR3 length equals 16 residues. Looked up from germline, CDR1 is SNHLY and CDR2 is FYNNEI. V shed 4 bases and J 2 bases; nucleotides not matched to a gene: 5. Here the CDR3 reads CASSGKTGTGANVLTF. The DNA for the CDR3 is TGTGCCAGCAGTGGGAAGACAGGGACTGGGGCCAACGTCCTGACTTTC.

The rearrangement uses TRBV2 and TRBJ2-5, with 8 bases matching TRBD2. The length of the CDR3 is 15 residues. J gave up 1 base and V 6 bases, and 7 bases lay outside the gene matches. The germline V gene has CDR1 SNHLY and CDR2 FYNNEI. CDR3 sequence: CASSPGRGFQETQYF. For the CDR3, the DNA is TGTGCCAGCAGCCCCGGGAGGGGTTTCCAAGAGACCCAGTACTTC.

The rearrangement links TRBV4-2 to TRBJ2-1; D perhaps matches TRBD2 (6 bases). CDR3 length equals 15 residues. V was trimmed by 4 bases and J by 3 bases, leaving 13 bases between them. Per germline, CDR1 LGHNA and CDR2 YNFKEQ. The CDR3 DNA is TGTGCCAGCAGCCCCTCGGGCGGGAACTACAATGAGCAGTTCTTC. This sequence encodes CASSPSGGNYNEQFF.

V usage is TRBV10-3 and J usage is TRBJ1-1; D uncertain. The CDR3 has 13 amino acids. Germline V gene lookup returns CDR1 ENHRY and CDR2 SYGVKD. Trimming took 3 bases from V and 2 from J, leaving 7 bases between them. This chain's CDR3 is CAISESGNTEAFF. For the CDR3, the DNA is TGTGCCATCAGTGAATCAGGCAACACTGAAGCTTTCTTT.

The V call is TRBV6-6, the J call TRBJ2-7; tentative D call: TRBD1 (5 bases). The CDR3 length is 15 residues. Trimming took off 0 bases at V and 6 bases at J, with 15 bases between the two ends. CDR1 is MNHNY, CDR2 SVGAGI, per germline (reference sequence). In DNA form, the CDR3 reads TGTGCCAGCAGTTACTCGACGCCCGGGCAGGGCGAGCAGTACTTC. The encoded protein is CASSYSTPGQGEQYF.

The V call is TRBV18, the J call TRBJ1-6, with a tentative D call TRBD1 (5 bases). The germline V and J ends were trimmed by 3 bases and 8 bases, with 8 bases remaining between them. Germline values: CDR1 KGHSH, CDR2 LQKENI. The CDR3 totals 13 residues. CDR3 protein: CASSPIRDSPLHF. In DNA, the CDR3 is TGTGCCAGCTCACCGATCAGGGATTCACCCCTCCACTTT.

V gene TRBV6-5 combines with J gene TRBJ1-1; TRBD1 is a possible D gene (5 bases). Trimming left V 6 bases short and J 2 bases short, with 10 bases between. This CDR3 is built from 13 residues. CDR1 and CDR2 (germline): MNHEY, SVGAGI. In DNA, the CDR3 is TGTGCCAGCAGCGCGGGACCAAACACTGAAGCTTTCTTT. Residues: CASSAGPNTEAFF.

The chain has TRBV9 and TRBJ2-1; 10 bases are shared with TRBD2. The CDR3 is 15 amino acids. The V gene end was trimmed by 3 bases and the J gene end by 0 bases; junction bases not matched to a gene: 0. Germline V gene lookup returns CDR1 SGDLS and CDR2 YYNGEE. CDR3 bases: TGTGCCAGCAGCGCTAGCGGGAGCTCCTACAATGAGCAGTTCTTC. Amino acid sequence: CASSASGSSYNEQFF.

This clone was counted a few times. V gene TRBV7-9 combines with J gene TRBJ2-1, with D perhaps matching TRBD1 (6 bases). This CDR3 has 12 residues. Trimming shortened V by 10 bases and J by 6 bases, and 13 bases separated the two germline ends. Looked up from germline, CDR1 is SEHNR and CDR2 is FQNEAQ (reference sequence). CDR3 in DNA: TGTGCCATCTTACAGGGAAGCAATGAGCAGTTCTTC. As protein: CAILQGSNEQFF.

This clone was found once. This chain connects TRBV7-8 to TRBJ1-4, with TRBD1 as a possible D gene (6 bases). V lost 4 bases to trimming and J lost 0 bases, with 12 bases between them. There are 16 residues in the CDR3. Germline V lookup: CDR1 SGHVS, CDR2 FQNEAQ. CDR3 residues: CASSSQWTATNEKLFF. CDR3 nucleotides: TGTGCCAGCAGCTCCCAATGGACAGCAACTAATGAAAAACTGTTTTTT.

This chain links TRBV28 with TRBJ2-5; perhaps TRBD1 as D (7 bases). The CDR3 covers 17 residues. V was pared by 7 bases and J by 1 base, with 22 bases between. Germline CDR1 is MDHEN and CDR2 is SYDVKM. The DNA of the CDR3 is TGTGCCAGCACGAAGAAGCAGGGGGGAGCCCTCCAAGAGACCCAGTACTTC. Its translation is CASTKKQGGALQETQYF.

This chain connects TRBV27 to TRBJ2-2; 15 nucleotides align to TRBD2. Unmatched junction bases numbered 2, after V lost 0 bases and J lost 0 bases. The germline CDR1 and CDR2 sequences are MNHEY and SMNVEV (reference sequence). This CDR3 has 19 residues. The CDR3 DNA is TGTGCCAGCAGTTTATCCGGGACTAGCGGGGGGTCGAACACCGGGGAGCTGTTTTTT. It is translated as CASSLSGTSGGSNTGELFF.

This clone was picked up one time. The gene calls are TRBV28 and TRBJ2-3, with D perhaps matching TRBD2 (5 bases). V was cut by 4 bases and J by 2 bases, with 10 bases left in between. The CDR3 covers 14 residues. Germline V lookup: CDR1 MDHEN, CDR2 SYDVKM. The CDR3 DNA reads as TGTGCCAGCAGTTCCGCCCTAGCCACAGATACGCAGTATTTT. Protein: CASSSALATDTQYF. The entire variable domain, with the rest obtained from reference TRBV28 and TRBJ2-3, is as follows: DVKVTQSSRYLVKRTGEKVFLECVQDMDHENMFWYRQDPGLGLRLIYFSYDVKMKEKGDIPEGYSVSREKKERFSLILESASTNQTSMYLCASSSALATDTQYFGPGTRLTVL.

V is TRBV19 and J is TRBJ1-4; no clear D gene. The CDR3 is 14 residues long. Germline CDR1 is LNHDA and CDR2 is SQIVND (reference sequence). The V end lost 2 bases, the J end lost 6 bases, and 10 bases lay between the germline ends. CDR3 region: CASSIIGGDEKLFF. The CDR3 DNA reads as TGTGCCAGTAGTATAATTGGCGGAGATGAAAAACTGTTTTTT.

In nucleotides, the CDR3 is TGTGCCAGCAGCGTAGGTCAGGGTAACGGCTACACCTTC. Translated, it gives CASSVGQGNGYTF. The chain couples TRBV9 to TRBJ1-2, with a tentative D call TRBD1 (5 bases). The CDR3 consists of 13 residues. Germline V lookup: CDR1 SGDLS, CDR2 YYNGEE. Trimming removed 0 bases at V and 8 bases at J, with 11 bases between. The variable domain in full, completed from reference TRBV9 and TRBJ1-2, reads DSGVTQTPKHLITATGQRVTLRCSPRSGDLSVYWYQQSLDQGLQFLIQYYNGEERAKGNILERFSAQQFPDLHSELNLSSLELGDSALYFCASSVGQGNGYTFGSGTRLTVV.

V usage is TRBV21-1 and J usage is TRBJ2-6; the D call in the table, TRBD2, was not verified against the DNA. TRBV21-1 is flagged as a pseudogene. This CDR3 has 15 amino acids. The CDR3 DNA is TGTGCCAGCAGCAAAGCATTATCTGGGGCCAACGTCCTGACTTTC. Amino acids: CASSKALSGANVLTF.

This chain joins TRBV7-9 and TRBJ1-6, with D possibly matching TRBD1 (5 bases). Germline CDR1 SEHNR, CDR2 FQNEAQ (reference sequence). The CDR3 loop spans 15 amino acids. V was clipped by 2 bases and J by 7 bases, with 12 bases between them. The DNA of the CDR3 is TGTGCCAGCAGCTTAAGTTCCGGGGGAAATTCACCCCTCCACTTT. This sequence encodes CASSLSSGGNSPLHF.

The chain employs TRBV28 and TRBJ2-5, with D perhaps matching TRBD2 (7 bases). V was pared by 1 base and J by 3 bases, with 12 bases between. The CDR3 spans 15 residues. Looked up from germline, CDR1 is MDHEN and CDR2 is SYDVKM. CDR3 bases: TGTGCCAGCAGTTTATTTTGGGGGGGCGAAGAGACCCAGTACTTC. Its protein is CASSLFWGGEETQYF.

The chain is built from TRBV5-1 and TRBJ1-1; D call uncertain. V lost 0 bases, J lost 1 base, and 7 bases lay in between. The CDR3 sequence is 14 residues long. Germline CDR1 and CDR2: SGHRS and YFSETQ. Written as DNA, the CDR3 is TGCGCCAGCAGCTTGGAGACACCGAACACTGAAGCTTTCTTT. It codes for CASSLETPNTEAFF.

The V gene is TRBV29-1, the J gene TRBJ2-7, with 7 bases identical to TRBD2. CDR1 is SQVTM and CDR2 is ANQGSEA in the germline V gene. This CDR3 is 14 amino acids long. After removal of 3 bases from V and 3 bases from J, the junction contained 8 bases not matched to a gene. For the CDR3, the DNA is TGCAGCGTTGATGGGGCTAGCGGTGACTACGAGCAGTACTTC. Protein product: CSVDGASGDYEQYF.

The rearrangement uses TRBV7-9 and TRBJ1-2; D gene uncertain. With 6 bases removed from V and 1 base from J, the gap between germline ends came to 12 bases. Germline V lookup: CDR1 SEHNR, CDR2 FQNEAQ (reference sequence). The CDR3 extends over 14 amino acids. The CDR3 spells CASSGEGSNYGYTF. The DNA for the CDR3 is TGTGCCAGCAGTGGGGAGGGAAGTAACTATGGCTACACCTTC.

This chain connects TRBV29-1 to TRBJ2-5, with D perhaps matching TRBD1 (5 bases). V was clipped by 3 bases and J by 5 bases, with 13 bases between them. CDR1 is SQVTM and CDR2 is ANQGSEA in the germline V gene. The length of the CDR3 is 13 residues. CDR3 DNA sequence: TGCAGCGTTGACACAGGTTCTAGGGAGACCCAGTACTTC. Its translation is CSVDTGSRETQYF.